This TCR beta chain was sequenced in a study of identical twins' blood T cells. Of note for this clonotype: Its specificity is not known.

TCRdb itself ran the 5' RACE reads through MiXCR, one entry per CDR3 protein. The sample consists of hundreds of thousands of distinct CDR3 sequences, 28% of them appearing once. Germline V lookup: CDR1 DFQATT, CDR2 SNEGSKA (reference sequence). This CDR3 is 15 amino acids long. The ends lost 2 bases at V and 3 bases at J; junction bases unmatched: 8. Three pairs of healthy female monozygous twins were the donors. Reared together, all three twin pairs probably met the same infectious agents and vaccines. Whole-study findings and limits: Each donor's most abundant TCRbeta clonotypes shared more CDR3 sequences with her twin than unrelated donors.

Sequencing used PBMCs. The rearrangement links TRBV20-1 to TRBJ2-5, with 8 bases aligning to TRBD2. This TCR derives from a woman aged 18-55 years in good health. CDR3 coding DNA: TGCAGTGCTAGATTCCCAGGACTAGCCAAAGAGACCCAGTACTTC. Protein sequence: CSARFPGLAKETQYF.